This TCR beta chain was identified during a study of T cell changes during pregnancy in multiple sclerosis. Method: immunoSEQ multiplex PCR; TCRdb's copy keeps in-frame clones and lacks some. Of just over 90,000 clones listed, 91% are singletons. The CDR3 is 15 residues long. Germline values: CDR1 SGHTA, CDR2 FQGTGA. With 5 bases clipped from V and 5 bases from J, the junction kept 7 bases outside the gene matches. The chain combines TRBV7-3 with TRBJ2-5; 11 positions match TRBD2. The specimen comprised peripheral blood, sampled after pregnancy. The receptor was isolated from a female donor in good health, enrolled as a control in a pregnancy study. The CDR3 protein is CASSGSGGAGETQYF. The DNA for the CDR3 is TGTGCCAGCAGCGGTAGCGGGGGGGCCGGGGAGACCCAGTACTTC.